The TCR beta chain described here comes from a study of shared clonotypes between healthy human individuals. As for the study in general: The study enrolled a couple of women and three men aged 18 to 49.

The data were produced by immunoSEQ multiplex PCR, yet TCRdb's version contains in-frame clones alone and is incomplete. The table records about half a million clones, about 78% of them present only once. The V gene lost 1 base and the J gene lost 4 bases, with 13 bases spanning the gap. The germline V gene has CDR1 SGHTA and CDR2 FQGNSA. The CDR3 is 15 residues long. The chain joins TRBV7-2 to TRBJ2-5; D not certain. This clonotype was obtained from a woman aged 40 to 55 in good health. Some clones in this sample may be carry-over from other donors' samples. The sequenced sample was PBMCs. CDR3: CASSLGRAGRETQYF. The CDR3 DNA is TGTGCCAGCAGCTTAGGTAGGGCAGGACGAGAGACCCAGTACTTC.